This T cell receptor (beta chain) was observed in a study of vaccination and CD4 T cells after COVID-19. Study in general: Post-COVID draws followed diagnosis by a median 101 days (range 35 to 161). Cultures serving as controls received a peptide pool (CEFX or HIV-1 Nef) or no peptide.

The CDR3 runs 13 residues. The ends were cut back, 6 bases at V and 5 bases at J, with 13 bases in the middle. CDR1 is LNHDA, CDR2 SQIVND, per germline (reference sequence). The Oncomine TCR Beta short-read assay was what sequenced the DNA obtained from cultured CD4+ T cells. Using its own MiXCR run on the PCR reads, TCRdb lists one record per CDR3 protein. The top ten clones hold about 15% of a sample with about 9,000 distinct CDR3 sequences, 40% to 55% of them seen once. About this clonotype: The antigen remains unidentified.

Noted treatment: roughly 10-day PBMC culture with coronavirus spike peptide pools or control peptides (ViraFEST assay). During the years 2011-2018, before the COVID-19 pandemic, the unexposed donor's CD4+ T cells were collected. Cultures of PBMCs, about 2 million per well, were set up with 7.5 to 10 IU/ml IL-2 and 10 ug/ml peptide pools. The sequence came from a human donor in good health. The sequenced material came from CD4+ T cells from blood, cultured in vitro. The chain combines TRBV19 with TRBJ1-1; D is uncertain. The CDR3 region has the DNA TGTGCCAGTAGAAAGCACATTCGGACTGAAGCTTTCTTT. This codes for CASRKHIRTEAFF.